Listed below are T cell receptor beta chains from one sample, sequenced in a study of identical twins. TCRdb ran MiXCR on the 5' RACE reads and lists one entry per CDR3 protein. This table has around 490,000 distinct CDR3 sequences, about 22% appearing once. The sample was also reused in another study, on yellow fever vaccine responses in identical twins.

The sequenced material came from CD4+ T cells sorted from blood. The receptors shown here come from a woman under 30 in good health. CDR3s include the opening cysteine and the closing phenylalanine or tryptophan. Fields, in order: J gene, V gene, D gene, clone size, CDR3 protein, CDR3 DNA. A D gene is named only where the DNA matches it firmly. Some rows mark clone size as missing; the rest say once, few, many or name a class of expanded clone.

>TRBJ2-3|TRBV7-9|TRBD2|-
CASSPVGTSGMTDTQYF
TGTGCCAGCAGCCCAGTCGGGACTAGCGGGATGACAGATACGCAGTATTTT
>TRBJ2-7|TRBV12-3/TRBV12-4|-|few
CASSYRTHSSYEQYF
TGTGCCAGCAGTTATAGGACTCACAGCTCCTACGAGCAGTACTTC
>TRBJ2-1|TRBV24-1|TRBD2|-
CATSDPGGAPYNEQFF
TGTGCCACCAGTGATCCCGGGGGGGCCCCCTACAATGAGCAGTTCTTC
>TRBJ2-1|TRBV19|-|few
CASSIEGTSSYNEQFF
TGTGCCAGTAGTATAGAGGGAACCAGCTCCTACAATGAGCAGTTCTTC
>TRBJ2-6|TRBV12-3/TRBV12-4|-|-
CASRTATGANVLTF
TGTGCCAGCAGAACAGCAACTGGGGCCAACGTCCTGACTTTC
>TRBJ1-1|TRBV5-1|TRBD1|-
CASAINPQGAAEAFF
TGCGCCAGCGCCATAAACCCCCAGGGGGCGGCTGAAGCTTTCTTT
>TRBJ2-1|TRBV24-1|-|few
CATSNPGREQFF
TGTGCCACCAGTAATCCGGGCCGGGAGCAGTTCTTC
>TRBJ1-1|TRBV5-1|-|-
CASSLDGQLNTEAFF
TGCGCCAGCAGCTTGGATGGACAGCTGAACACTGAAGCTTTCTTT
>TRBJ2-1|TRBV6-5|TRBD1|-
CASSYTGTGGNNEQFF
TGTGCCAGCAGTTACACCGGGACAGGGGGGAACAATGAGCAGTTCTTC
>TRBJ2-7|TRBV12-3/TRBV12-4|-|-
CASSLWLAGYEQYF
TGTGCCAGCAGTTTATGGCTAGCTGGCTACGAGCAGTACTTC
>TRBJ2-1|TRBV28|TRBD2|-
CATQSVPSGRGEQFF
TGTGCCACCCAATCCGTCCCTAGCGGGAGAGGTGAGCAGTTCTTC
>TRBJ2-5|TRBV19|-|-
CASSLHVQETQYF
TGTGCCAGTAGTTTACACGTCCAAGAGACCCAGTACTTC
>TRBJ2-2|TRBV11-2|-|few
CASSLDRGGAGELFF
TGTGCCAGCAGCTTAGATCGAGGGGGAGCCGGGGAGCTGTTTTTT
>TRBJ2-4|TRBV4-2|-|-
CASSQSGLVENIQYF
TGTGCCAGCAGCCAATCAGGGTTGGTCGAAAACATTCAGTACTTC
>TRBJ1-4|TRBV5-6|TRBD1|few
CASSDGRQGEKLFF
TGTGCCAGCAGCGACGGTAGACAGGGGGAAAAACTGTTTTTT